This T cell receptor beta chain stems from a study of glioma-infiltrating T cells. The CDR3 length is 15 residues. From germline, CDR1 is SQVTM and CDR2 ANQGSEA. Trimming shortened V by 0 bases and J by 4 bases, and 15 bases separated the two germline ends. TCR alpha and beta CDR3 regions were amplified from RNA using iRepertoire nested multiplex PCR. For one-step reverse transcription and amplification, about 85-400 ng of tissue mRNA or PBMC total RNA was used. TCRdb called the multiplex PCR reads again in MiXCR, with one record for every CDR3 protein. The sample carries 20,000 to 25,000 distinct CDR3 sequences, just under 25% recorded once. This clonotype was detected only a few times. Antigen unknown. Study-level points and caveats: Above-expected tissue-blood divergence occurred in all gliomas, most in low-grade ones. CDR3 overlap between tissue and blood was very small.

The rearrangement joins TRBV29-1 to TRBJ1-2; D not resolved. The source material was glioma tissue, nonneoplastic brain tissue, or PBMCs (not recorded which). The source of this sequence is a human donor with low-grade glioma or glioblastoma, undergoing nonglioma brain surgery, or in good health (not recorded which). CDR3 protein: CSVEDSSPSLYGYTF. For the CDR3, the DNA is TGCAGCGTTGAAGATAGTTCACCCTCTCTCTATGGCTACACCTTC.